This T cell receptor (beta chain) was captured in a study of T cell clonotyping in hematopoietic cell transplantation. Notes on this clone: Its antigen is not known.

Recipients were bled about 28 days pretransplant and at posttransplant days 30, 100, 180. Overall study findings and caveats: CD4 and CD8 repertoire contributions could not be separated without sorting. Recipient TCR diversity dropped after transplant; expanded clonotypes rose from day 30 to 180. Few recipient clonotypes overlapped donors; over 95% were de novo at given depth.

Clones were sequenced by immunoSEQ multiplex PCR, and TCRdb holds only the in-frame ones, with some missing. The sample consists of roughly 2,800 clones, about 80% of them appearing once. This clonotype originated in a female patient aged 40-50 years who had an allogeneic stem cell transplant from a related donor, so T cells may come from the graft donor. Some clones in this sample may be carry-over from other donors' samples. Sequences were derived from PBMCs, sampled 180 days after allogeneic stem cell transplant.

The CDR3 DNA sequence: TGTGCCAGCAGCTTGACAGGGGCCGATGCGAAAGCTTTCTTT. Translation gives CASSLTGADAKAFF. The chain uses TRBV7-3 and TRBJ1-1; 8 nucleotides agree with TRBD1. J was trimmed by 9 bases and V by 3 bases; bases with no gene match: 9. Germline CDR1 reads SGHTA; CDR2 reads FQGTGA. This CDR3 has 14 amino acids.